This T cell receptor (beta chain) was documented in a study of early T cells in non-severe SARS-CoV-2 infection. Overall study context: Investigators sequenced bulk RNA drawn from unsorted whole blood, and chains remained unpaired. Points from the study as a whole: VDJdb-based annotation leaned toward anti-spike CD8 responses and missed private and CD4 specificities.

TCRdb re-called the 5' RACE reads through MiXCR, storing one row per CDR3 protein. The data contain about 49,000 distinct CDR3 sequences, under 7.5% of them singletons. Notes on this clonotype: Its antigen is undetermined.

The sequences come from whole blood, collected at baseline. This clonotype originated in an adult who was a healthcare worker with PCR-confirmed SARS-CoV-2 infection or an uninfected control (not recorded which).

The CDR3 region is CASSPSRTGESLLNIQYF. The CDR3, as DNA: TGTGCCAGCAGCCCTTCCCGGACAGGGGAAAGTCTCCTAAACATTCAGTACTTC. This rearrangement joins TRBV7-9 to TRBJ2-4; TRBD1 matches at 9 bases. The germline V gene encodes CDR1 SEHNR and CDR2 FQNEAQ (reference sequence). Trimming at V came to 5 bases and at J to 6 bases, leaving 17 bases not matched to a gene. There are 18 residues in the CDR3.